Listed here are 27 T cell receptor beta chains from one sample, sequenced in a study of blood T cell repertoires in COVID-19. TCRdb's table, derived via immunoSEQ multiplex PCR, lists solely in-frame clones and lacks some. The top ten hold 7% of the sample, which has around 150,000 clones, 82% seen once. The sample consisted of peripheral blood. The source is a woman in her thirties or forties with COVID-19, enrolled during active disease.

The chain links TRBV10-3 to TRBJ2-7; tentative D call: TRBD2 (5 bases). The CDR3 runs to 13 residues. Trimming left V 2 bases short and J 5 bases short, with 10 bases between. CDR1 and CDR2 (germline): ENHRY, SYGVKD. The CDR3 spells CAISEVGVHEQYV. The CDR3 DNA is TGTGCCATCAGTGAGGTGGGAGTCCACGAGCAGTACGTC.

V is TRBV4-1 and J is TRBJ2-3, with D maybe TRBD2 (5 bases). In germline, CDR1 is MGHRA, CDR2 YSYEKL. The CDR3 spans 16 residues. The V end lost 8 bases, the J end lost 2 bases, and 20 bases lay between the germline ends. CDR3 loop: CASHPIGERNTDTQYF. The CDR3 DNA reads as TGCGCCAGCCACCCCATTGGCGAGCGGAACACAGATACGCAGTATTTT.

DNA of the CDR3: TGTGCCAGCAGCCAAGGAGTCTTGCAGAGGGTTGAAGCTTTCTTT. Its protein product is CASSQGVLQRVEAFF. The rearrangement joins TRBV4-2 to TRBJ1-1; D uncertain. This CDR3 spans 15 amino acids. Germline V gene sequence: CDR1 LGHNA, CDR2 YNFKEQ. V gave up 1 base and J gave up 7 bases, with 16 bases separating them.

The gene calls are TRBV19 and TRBJ2-7; TRBD1 aligns across 7 bases. Losses at the gene ends were 5 bases for V and 0 bases for J; bases not matched to a gene: 4. Germline lookup yields CDR1 LNHDA and CDR2 SQIVND (reference sequence). This CDR3 region has 14 residues. In nucleotides, the CDR3 is TGTGCCAGTAGTCCCGGGACAGCCTCCTACGAGCAGTACTTC. Translation gives CASSPGTASYEQYF.

This clone was recorded a few times. The V call is TRBV7-9, the J call TRBJ2-2, with D uncertain. V shed 3 bases and J shed 1 base, with 6 bases lying between them. The CDR3 length is 14 residues. From germline, CDR1 is SEHNR and CDR2 FQNEAQ (reference sequence). As DNA, the CDR3 is TGTGCCAGCAGCTTTTCAGGGAACACCGGGGAGCTGTTTTTT. It is translated as CASSFSGNTGELFF.

This clone was detected only once. J is TRBJ2-5 and V is TRBV18, with a tentative D call TRBD2 (6 bases). V shed 3 bases and J shed 4 bases, with 12 bases lying between them. CDR3 size: 14 residues. Germline V lookup: CDR1 KGHSH, CDR2 LQKENI. CDR3 loop: CASSPLEGRETQYF. The CDR3 nucleotides read TGTGCCAGCTCACCTTTGGAGGGACGAGAGACCCAGTACTTC.

The CDR3 nucleotides are TGTGCCAGCAGTTACTCGTCCGGGCGCGGGGAGACCCAGTACTTC. As protein: CASSYSSGRGETQYF. V is TRBV6-6 and J is TRBJ2-5; weak D call: TRBD2 (5 bases). The CDR3 extends over 15 amino acids. V lost 0 bases and J lost 5, with 13 bases in between. In germline, CDR1 is MNHNY, CDR2 SVGAGI (reference sequence).

Points on this clone: At one end the junction does not follow the germline gene, possibly because of a read error. The genes are TRBV5-5 and TRBJ2-5, with 8 bases that match TRBD2. The germline CDR1 and CDR2 sequences are SGHKS and YYEKEE (reference sequence). The CDR3 consists of 14 residues. The CDR3 DNA sequence: TGTGCCAGCAGCTTGGAGCGGGGGCAAGGGACCCAGTACTTC. It encodes CASSLERGQGTQYF. Together with reference TRBV5-5 and TRBJ2-5, the CDR3 gives the full variable domain: DAGVTQSPTHLIKTRGQQVTLRCSPISGHKSVSWYQQVLGQGPQFIFQYYEKEERGRGNFPDRFSARQFPNYSSELNVNALLLGDSALYLCASSLERGQGTQYFGPGTRLLVL.

This chain connects TRBV9 to TRBJ2-5; D perhaps matches TRBD1 (6 bases). In germline, CDR1 is SGDLS, CDR2 YYNGEE. The V end lost 0 bases, the J end lost 1 base, and 13 bases lay between the germline ends. This CDR3 spans 16 amino acids. Written as DNA, the CDR3 is TGTGCCAGCAGCGTAGATATCAGGGGTGGCCAAGAGACCCAGTACTTC. Translation gives CASSVDIRGGQETQYF.

The chain employs TRBV4-2 and TRBJ2-6, with 7 bases fitting TRBD2. V lost 1 base, J lost 1 base, and 7 bases stayed unmatched. Germline V gene sequence: CDR1 LGHNA, CDR2 YNFKEQ. This CDR3 is built from 18 residues. The CDR3: CASSQVLGGGSGANVLTF. The CDR3 nucleotides are TGTGCCAGCAGCCAAGTCCTCGGCGGGGGTTCTGGGGCCAACGTCCTGACTTTC.

J is TRBJ2-6 and V is TRBV27, with D possibly TRBD1 on 5 matching bases. The CDR3 totals 16 residues. With 3 bases removed from V and 0 bases from J, the gap between germline ends came to 9 bases. The V gene's germline CDR1 is MNHEY and CDR2 SMNVEV (reference sequence). In DNA, the CDR3 is TGTGCCAGCAGTTTGGGTGGGGCCTCTGGGGCCAACGTCCTGACTTTC. This codes for CASSLGGASGANVLTF.

J is TRBJ2-7 and V is TRBV19, with D perhaps TRBD1 (6 bases). Germline V gives CDR1 LNHDA, CDR2 SQIVND (reference sequence). With 6 bases removed from V and 3 bases from J, the gap between germline ends came to 18 bases. CDR3 length equals 15 residues. The CDR3 reads CASSPTVGTSYEQYF. CDR3 DNA: TGTGCCAGTAGCCCCACCGTTGGGACAAGCTACGAGCAGTACTTC.

The V call is TRBV19, the J call TRBJ1-1, with TRBD1 as a possible D gene (5 bases). Germline V gene lookup returns CDR1 LNHDA and CDR2 SQIVND (reference sequence). The CDR3 is made up of 17 amino acids. V dropped 0 bases and J dropped 7 bases, with 21 bases sitting between them. CDR3 sequence: CASSIDRGGSGFSEAFF. The CDR3 DNA is TGTGCCAGTAGTATAGATCGGGGGGGTTCCGGGTTCAGTGAAGCTTTCTTT.

This clone has just a few counts. This sequence joins TRBV19 and TRBJ1-1; D not resolved. Germline CDR1 LNHDA, CDR2 SQIVND (reference sequence). V lost 4 bases to trimming and J lost 1 base, with 13 bases between them. The CDR3 contains 15 residues. CDR3 in DNA: TGTGCCAGTAGTACGTTACCTCAGAAGAACACTGAAGCTTTCTTT. Its translation is CASSTLPQKNTEAFF. Supplemented by reference TRBV19 and TRBJ1-1, the full variable domain reads DGGITQSPKYLFRKEGQNVTLSCEQNLNHDAMYWYRQDPGQGLRLIYYSQIVNDFQKGDIAEGYSVSREKKESFPLTVTSAQKNPTAFYLCASSTLPQKNTEAFFGQGTRLTVV.

A note on this clone: The junction departs from the called germline gene at one end, perhaps through a read error. The chain couples TRBV7-9 to TRBJ2-6; D ambiguous. The V gene's germline CDR1 is SEHNR and CDR2 FQNEAQ (reference sequence). CDR3 length: 16 residues. The CDR3 region has the DNA TGTGCCGGCAGCCATACTACGGATTCTGGGGCCAACGTCCTGACTTTC. Its protein product is CAGSHTTDSGANVLTF.

The V and J genes are TRBV28 and TRBJ1-1, with 7 bases identical to TRBD1. The germline gives CDR1 MDHEN, CDR2 SYDVKM. V lost 7 bases, J lost 3 bases, and 8 bases stayed unmatched. The CDR3 contains 14 residues. The CDR3 DNA reads TGTGCCAGCACCCAAGGGGGCTGGGACACTGAAGCTTTCTTT. Translated, it gives CASTQGGWDTEAFF.

A single count supports this clone. The chain links TRBV7-6 to TRBJ2-1; 8 nucleotides line up with TRBD2. The germline CDR1 and CDR2 sequences are SGHVS and FNYEAQ. The CDR3 totals 16 residues. The junction had 12 bases not matched to a gene; V was cut back by 2 bases and J by 9 bases. The CDR3 bases are TGTGCCAGCAGCTTAATCCCGGGGGGGTCTCTTGGTGAGCAGTTCTTC. This sequence encodes CASSLIPGGSLGEQFF.

V gene TRBV27 combines with J gene TRBJ1-1, with D perhaps matching TRBD1 (6 bases). Trimming shortened V by 2 bases and J by 1 base, and 8 bases separated the two germline ends. Germline CDR1 and CDR2: MNHEY and SMNVEV (reference sequence). The CDR3 is 14 amino acids. The CDR3 loop is CASSLVGQNTEAFF. CDR3 in DNA: TGTGCCAGCAGTTTAGTGGGACAGAACACTGAAGCTTTCTTT.

This clone was found once. This chain links TRBV7-6 with TRBJ1-5; a possible D gene is TRBD1 (5 bases). Trimming took off 4 bases at V and 2 bases at J, with 12 bases between the two ends. The CDR3 has 15 residues. From germline, CDR1 is SGHVS and CDR2 FNYEAQ. Here the CDR3 reads CASSSMLGGNQPQHF. As DNA, the CDR3 is TGTGCCAGCAGCTCCATGTTAGGGGGCAATCAGCCCCAGCATTTT.

The chain is built from TRBV4-1 and TRBJ1-1; no firm D call. The V and J ends lost 1 base and 10 bases respectively, with 10 bases between them. The CDR3 length is 12 residues. The germline V gene encodes CDR1 MGHRA and CDR2 YSYEKL. The CDR3, as DNA: TGCGCCAGCAGCCAAGGGGCGACATTAGCTTTCTTT. Encoded protein: CASSQGATLAFF.

The chain joins TRBV2 to TRBJ1-1, with 7 nucleotides matching TRBD1. Looked up from germline, CDR1 is SNHLY and CDR2 is FYNNEI. Unmatched junction bases numbered 8, after V lost 10 bases and J lost 3 bases. The CDR3 runs to 13 residues. The CDR3 is CATLDRPYTEAFF. CDR3 nucleotides: TGTGCCACCCTGGACAGGCCCTACACTGAAGCTTTCTTT.

The chain employs TRBV29-1 and TRBJ2-5; D may be TRBD2 (5 bases). V gave up 0 bases and J gave up 1 base, with 12 bases separating them. The CDR3 extends over 15 amino acids. Germline V lookup: CDR1 SQVTM, CDR2 ANQGSEA. In DNA form, the CDR3 reads TGCAGCGTTGAAGATTGGGTTGGAGGCCAAGAGACCCAGTACTTC. Translation gives CSVEDWVGGQETQYF.

In its sample, this clone was seen once. The CDR3 here is CASSLRGSGANVLTF. The CDR3 nucleotides are TGTGCCAGCAGTTTACGGGGCTCTGGGGCCAACGTCCTGACTTTC. This chain links TRBV28 with TRBJ2-6; the D gene is possibly TRBD2 (5 bases). V shed 2 bases and J shed 0 bases, with 5 bases lying between them. CDR1 is MDHEN, CDR2 SYDVKM, per germline. This CDR3 has 15 amino acids. The full variable domain, rest sourced from reference TRBV28 and TRBJ2-6, is DVKVTQSSRYLVKRTGEKVFLECVQDMDHENMFWYRQDPGLGLRLIYFSYDVKMKEKGDIPEGYSVSREKKERFSLILESASTNQTSMYLCASSLRGSGANVLTFGAGSRLTVL.

The CDR3 is CSASPGIAQAFF. The CDR3 bases are TGCAGTGCTAGTCCAGGCATTGCGCAAGCTTTCTTT. The V and J genes are TRBV20-1 and TRBJ1-1; D call uncertain. Germline values: CDR1 DFQATT, CDR2 SNEGSKA (reference sequence). V lost 3 bases to trimming and J lost 9 bases, with 14 bases between them. This CDR3 is built from 12 residues.

In this sample, this clone turned up a few times. Here the CDR3 reads CASSTRLRDREPRDEQYF. The DNA for the CDR3 is TGTGCCAGCAGTACCCGACTGCGGGACAGGGAACCCCGAGACGAGCAGTACTTC. V and J are TRBV28 and TRBJ2-7, with 9 bases lining up with TRBD1. This CDR3 has 18 residues. The V and J ends lost 5 bases and 5 bases, in that order; junction bases with no gene match: 19. Germline-derived CDR1 and CDR2 are MDHEN and SYDVKM.

J is TRBJ2-1 and V is TRBV5-1; 10 bases are a match to TRBD2. The CDR3 extends over 16 amino acids. V lost 3 bases and J lost 0; bases outside the gene matches: 3. Germline CDR1 is SGHRS and CDR2 is YFSETQ. Here the CDR3 reads CASSSPSGSSYNEQFF. CDR3 bases: TGCGCCAGCAGCTCCCCTAGCGGGAGCTCCTACAATGAGCAGTTCTTC.

V gene TRBV30 combines with J gene TRBJ1-2; a weak D match, TRBD1 (6 bases). Trimming took off 0 bases at V and 8 bases at J, with 13 bases between the two ends. CDR1 and CDR2 from the germline V gene are GTSNPN and SVGIG (reference sequence). There are 13 residues in the CDR3. CDR3 sequence reads: CAWSVHGGGGYTF. The CDR3 DNA reads as TGTGCCTGGAGTGTACATGGCGGGGGCGGCTACACCTTC.